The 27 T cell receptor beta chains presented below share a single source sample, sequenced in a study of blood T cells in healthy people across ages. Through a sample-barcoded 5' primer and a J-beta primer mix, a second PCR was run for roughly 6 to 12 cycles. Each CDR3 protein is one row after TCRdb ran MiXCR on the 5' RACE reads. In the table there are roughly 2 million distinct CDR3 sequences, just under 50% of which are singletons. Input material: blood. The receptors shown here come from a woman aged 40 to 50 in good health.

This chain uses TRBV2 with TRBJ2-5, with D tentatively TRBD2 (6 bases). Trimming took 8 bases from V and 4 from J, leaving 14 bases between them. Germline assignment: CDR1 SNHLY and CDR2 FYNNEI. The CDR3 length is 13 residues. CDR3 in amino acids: CASLSGPAETQYF. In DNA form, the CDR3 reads TGTGCCAGCTTAAGCGGGCCTGCAGAGACCCAGTACTTC.

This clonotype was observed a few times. CDR3 region: CSATRDRGGQPQHF. Written as DNA, the CDR3 is TGCAGTGCTACCCGGGACAGGGGCGGTCAGCCCCAGCATTTT. This chain joins TRBV20-1 and TRBJ1-5; 10 bases match TRBD1. Germline CDR1 is DFQATT and CDR2 is SNEGSKA (reference sequence). The CDR3 is 14 residues long. Trimming at V came to 4 bases and at J to 6 bases, leaving 6 bases not matched to a gene.

In DNA form, the CDR3 reads TGCGCCAGCAGCGGTCCCGGGACAGGCACTAATGAAAAACTGTTTTTT. It translates to CASSGPGTGTNEKLFF. The rearrangement uses TRBV5-1 and TRBJ1-4; 8 bases match TRBD1. V was clipped by 4 bases and J by 2 bases; unmatched bases: 7. The CDR3 is 16 amino acids. The germline CDR1 and CDR2 sequences are SGHRS and YFSETQ.

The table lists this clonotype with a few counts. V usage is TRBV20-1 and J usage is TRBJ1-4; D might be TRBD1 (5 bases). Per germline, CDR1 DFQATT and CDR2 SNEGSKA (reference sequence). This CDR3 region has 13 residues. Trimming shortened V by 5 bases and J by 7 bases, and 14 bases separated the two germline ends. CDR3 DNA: TGCAGTGCTTATGACAGTATTCGTGAAAAACTGTTTTTT. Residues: CSAYDSIREKLFF.

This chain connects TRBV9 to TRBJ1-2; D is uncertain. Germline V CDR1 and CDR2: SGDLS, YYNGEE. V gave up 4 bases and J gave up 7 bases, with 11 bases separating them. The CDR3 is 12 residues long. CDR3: CASSPPGAGYTF. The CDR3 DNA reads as TGTGCCAGCAGCCCGCCCGGAGCTGGCTACACCTTC.

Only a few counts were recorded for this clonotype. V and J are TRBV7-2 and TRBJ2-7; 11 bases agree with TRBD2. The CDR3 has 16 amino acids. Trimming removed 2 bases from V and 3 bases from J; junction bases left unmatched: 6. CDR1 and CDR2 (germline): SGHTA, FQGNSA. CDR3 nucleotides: TGTGCCAGCAGCTTATCCCCGACTAGCGGGGTCTACGAGCAGTACTTC. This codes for CASSLSPTSGVYEQYF.

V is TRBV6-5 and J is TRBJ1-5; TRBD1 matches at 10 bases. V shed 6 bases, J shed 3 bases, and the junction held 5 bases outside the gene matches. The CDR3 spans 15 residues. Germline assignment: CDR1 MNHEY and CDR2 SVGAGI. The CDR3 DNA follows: TGTGCCAGCAGCCGGGACAGGGGACTCAATCAGCCCCAGCATTTT. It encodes CASSRDRGLNQPQHF.

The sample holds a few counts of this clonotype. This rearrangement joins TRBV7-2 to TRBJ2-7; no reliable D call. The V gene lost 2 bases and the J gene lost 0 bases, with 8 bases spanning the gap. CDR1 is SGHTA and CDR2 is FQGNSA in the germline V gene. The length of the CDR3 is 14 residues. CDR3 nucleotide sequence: TGTGCCAGCAGCTTAAGCGACAACTCCTACGAGCAGTACTTC. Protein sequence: CASSLSDNSYEQYF. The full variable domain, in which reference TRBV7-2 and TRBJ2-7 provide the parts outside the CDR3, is GAGVSQSPSNKVTEKGKDVELRCDPISGHTALYWYRQSLGQGLEFLIYFQGNSAPDKSGLPSDRFSAERTGGSVSTLTIQRTQQEDSAVYLCASSLSDNSYEQYFGPGTRLTVT.

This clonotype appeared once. CDR3 residues: CASSLAGGAMNTEAFF. As DNA, the CDR3 is TGTGCCAGCAGCTTAGCGGGAGGGGCCATGAACACTGAAGCTTTCTTT. The rearrangement links TRBV7-9 to TRBJ1-1, with a tentative D call TRBD1 (5 bases). The CDR3 loop spans 16 amino acids. Looked up from germline, CDR1 is SEHNR and CDR2 is FQNEAQ (reference sequence). The germline V and J ends were trimmed by 0 bases and 0 bases, with 11 bases remaining between them.

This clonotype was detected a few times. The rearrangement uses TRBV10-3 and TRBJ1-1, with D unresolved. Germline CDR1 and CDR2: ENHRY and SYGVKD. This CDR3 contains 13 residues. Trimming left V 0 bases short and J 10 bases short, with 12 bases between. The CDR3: CAISESADSRAFF. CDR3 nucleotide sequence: TGTGCCATCAGTGAGTCTGCGGATTCGCGAGCTTTCTTT.

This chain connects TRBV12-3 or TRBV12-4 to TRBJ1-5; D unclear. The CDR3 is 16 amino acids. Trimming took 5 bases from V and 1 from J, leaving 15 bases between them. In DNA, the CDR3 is TGTGCCAGCAGTAGTCAGGTTGATTCGAGCAATCAGCCCCAGCATTTT. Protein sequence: CASSSQVDSSNQPQHF.

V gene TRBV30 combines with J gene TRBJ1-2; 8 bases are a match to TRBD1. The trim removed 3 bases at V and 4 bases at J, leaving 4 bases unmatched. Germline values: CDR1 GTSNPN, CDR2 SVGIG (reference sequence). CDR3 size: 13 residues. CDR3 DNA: TGTGCCTGGAGCCCAGGGGGCATCTATGGCTACACCTTC. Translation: CAWSPGGIYGYTF.

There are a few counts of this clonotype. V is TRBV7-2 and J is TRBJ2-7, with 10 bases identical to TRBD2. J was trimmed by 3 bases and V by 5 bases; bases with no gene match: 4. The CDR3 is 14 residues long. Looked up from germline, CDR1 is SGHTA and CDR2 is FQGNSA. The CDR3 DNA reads TGTGCCAGCAGCCAAGCGGGGGGGATCTACGAGCAGTACTTC. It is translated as CASSQAGGIYEQYF.

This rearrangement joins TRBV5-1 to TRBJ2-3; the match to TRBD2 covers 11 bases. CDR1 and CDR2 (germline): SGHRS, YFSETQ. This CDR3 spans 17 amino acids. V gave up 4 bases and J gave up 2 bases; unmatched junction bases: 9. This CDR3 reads CASSPQTSGAITDTQYF. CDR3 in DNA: TGCGCCAGCAGCCCCCAGACTAGCGGGGCCATCACAGATACGCAGTATTTT.

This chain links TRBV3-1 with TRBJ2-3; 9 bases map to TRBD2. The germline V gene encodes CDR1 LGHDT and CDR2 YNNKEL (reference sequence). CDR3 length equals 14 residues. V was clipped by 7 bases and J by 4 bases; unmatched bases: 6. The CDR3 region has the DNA TGTGCCAGCATTCGTAGCGGGGGAGCAGATACGCAGTATTTT. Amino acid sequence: CASIRSGGADTQYF.

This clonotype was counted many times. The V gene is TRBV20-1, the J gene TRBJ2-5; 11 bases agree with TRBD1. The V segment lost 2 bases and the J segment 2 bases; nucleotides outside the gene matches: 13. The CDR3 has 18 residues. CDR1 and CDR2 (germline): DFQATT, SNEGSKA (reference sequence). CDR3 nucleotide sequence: TGCAGTGCTAGATCAAGGGACAGGGGGAAAAGTGTGCAAGAGACCCAGTACTTC. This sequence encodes CSARSRDRGKSVQETQYF.

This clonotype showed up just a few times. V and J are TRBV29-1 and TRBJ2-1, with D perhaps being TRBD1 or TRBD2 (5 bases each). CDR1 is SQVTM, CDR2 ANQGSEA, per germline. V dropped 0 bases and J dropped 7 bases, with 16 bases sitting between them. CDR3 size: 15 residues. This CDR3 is CSVEDTGLGVNEQFF. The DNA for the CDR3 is TGCAGCGTTGAAGACACAGGACTGGGGGTGAATGAGCAGTTCTTC.

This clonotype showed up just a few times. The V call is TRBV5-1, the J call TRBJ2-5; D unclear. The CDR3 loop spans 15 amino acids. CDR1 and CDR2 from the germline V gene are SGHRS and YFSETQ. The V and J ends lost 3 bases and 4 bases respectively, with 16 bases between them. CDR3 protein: CASSSSYPGPETQYF. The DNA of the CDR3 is TGCGCCAGCAGCTCGTCCTACCCCGGTCCAGAGACCCAGTACTTC.

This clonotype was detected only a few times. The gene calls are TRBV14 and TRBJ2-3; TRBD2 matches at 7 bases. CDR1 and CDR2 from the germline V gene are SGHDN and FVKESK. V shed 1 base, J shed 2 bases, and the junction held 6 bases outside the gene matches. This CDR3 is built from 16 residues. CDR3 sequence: CASSQGDYRYTDTQYF. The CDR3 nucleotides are TGTGCCAGCAGCCAAGGGGACTACCGATACACAGATACGCAGTATTTT.

CDR3 sequence: CASSYPTSGGAGEQFF. The CDR3 DNA reads TGTGCCAGCAGTTATCCGACTAGCGGGGGGGCAGGTGAGCAGTTCTTC. The chain combines TRBV6-5 with TRBJ2-1, with 14 bases identical to TRBD2. This CDR3 comprises 16 residues. CDR1 and CDR2 from the germline V gene are MNHEY and SVGAGI. Trimming cost V 3 bases and J 9 bases; bases outside gene matches: 7.

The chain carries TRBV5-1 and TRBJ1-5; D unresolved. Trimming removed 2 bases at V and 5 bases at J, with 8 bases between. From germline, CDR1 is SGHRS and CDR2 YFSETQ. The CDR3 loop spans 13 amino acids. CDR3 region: CASSLNMDQPQHF. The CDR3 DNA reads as TGCGCCAGCAGCTTAAATATGGATCAGCCCCAGCATTTT.

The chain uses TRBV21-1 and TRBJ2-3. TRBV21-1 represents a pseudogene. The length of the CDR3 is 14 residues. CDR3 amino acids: CASSKLEDTDTQYF. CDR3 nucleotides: TGTGCCAGCAGCAAACTCGAGGACACAGATACGCAGTATTTT.

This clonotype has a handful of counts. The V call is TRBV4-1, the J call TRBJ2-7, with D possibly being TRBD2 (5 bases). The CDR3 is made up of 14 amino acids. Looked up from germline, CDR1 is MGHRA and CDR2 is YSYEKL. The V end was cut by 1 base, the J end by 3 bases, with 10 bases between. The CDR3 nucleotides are TGCGCCAGCAGCCAAGCCTTGAGGGACTACGAGCAGTACTTC. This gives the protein CASSQALRDYEQYF.

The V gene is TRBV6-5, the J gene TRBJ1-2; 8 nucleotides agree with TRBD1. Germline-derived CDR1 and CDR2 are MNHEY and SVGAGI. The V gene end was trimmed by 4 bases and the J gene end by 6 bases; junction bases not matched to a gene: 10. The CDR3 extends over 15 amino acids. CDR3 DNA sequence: TGTGCCAGCAGTTCGCCCCACAGGGGGTTTAATGGCTACACCTTC. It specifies CASSSPHRGFNGYTF.

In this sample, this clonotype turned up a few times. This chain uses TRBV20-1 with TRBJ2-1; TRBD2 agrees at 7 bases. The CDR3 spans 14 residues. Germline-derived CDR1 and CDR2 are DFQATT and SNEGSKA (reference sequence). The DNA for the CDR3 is TGCAGCTACGAGCGGGGTCAAGCCAGCAATGAGCAGTTCTTC. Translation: CSYERGQASNEQFF.

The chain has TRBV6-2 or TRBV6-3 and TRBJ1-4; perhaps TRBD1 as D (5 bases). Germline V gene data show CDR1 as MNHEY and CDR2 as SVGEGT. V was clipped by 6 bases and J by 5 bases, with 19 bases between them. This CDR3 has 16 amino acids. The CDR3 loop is CASSNEPGRTNEKLFF. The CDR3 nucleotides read TGTGCCAGCAGCAACGAACCGGGACGGACAAATGAAAAACTGTTTTTT.

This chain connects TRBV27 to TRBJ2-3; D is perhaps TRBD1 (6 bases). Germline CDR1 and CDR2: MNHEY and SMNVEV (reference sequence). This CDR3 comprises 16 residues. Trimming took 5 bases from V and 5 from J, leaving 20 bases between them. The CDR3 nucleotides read TGTGCCAGCAGTCGACGAACAGGGATTGGAGGAGATACGCAGTATTTT. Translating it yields CASSRRTGIGGDTQYF.